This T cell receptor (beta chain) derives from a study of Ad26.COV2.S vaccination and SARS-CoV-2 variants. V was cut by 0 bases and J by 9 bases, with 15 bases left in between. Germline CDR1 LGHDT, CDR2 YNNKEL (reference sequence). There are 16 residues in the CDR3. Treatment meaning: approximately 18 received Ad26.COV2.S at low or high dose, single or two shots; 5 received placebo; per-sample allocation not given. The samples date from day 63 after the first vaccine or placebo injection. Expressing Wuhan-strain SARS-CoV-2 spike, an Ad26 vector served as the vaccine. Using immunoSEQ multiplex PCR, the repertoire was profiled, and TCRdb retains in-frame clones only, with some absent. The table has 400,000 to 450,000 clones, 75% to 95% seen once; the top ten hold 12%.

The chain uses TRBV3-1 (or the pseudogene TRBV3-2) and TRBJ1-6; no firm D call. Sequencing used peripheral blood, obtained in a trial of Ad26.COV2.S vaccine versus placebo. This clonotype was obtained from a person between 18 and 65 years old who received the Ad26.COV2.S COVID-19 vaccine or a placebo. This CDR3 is CASSQDEEPPCSPLHF. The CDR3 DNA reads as TGTGCCAGCAGCCAAGATGAGGAGCCGCCATGTTCACCCCTCCACTTT.